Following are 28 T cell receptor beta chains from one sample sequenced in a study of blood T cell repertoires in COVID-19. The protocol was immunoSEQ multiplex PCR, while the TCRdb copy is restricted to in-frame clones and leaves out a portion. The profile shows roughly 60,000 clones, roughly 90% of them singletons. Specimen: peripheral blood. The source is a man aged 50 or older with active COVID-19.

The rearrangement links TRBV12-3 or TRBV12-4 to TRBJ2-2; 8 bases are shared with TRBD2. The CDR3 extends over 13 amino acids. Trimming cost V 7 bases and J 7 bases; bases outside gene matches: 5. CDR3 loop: CASKTGGVGELFF. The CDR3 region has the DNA TGTGCCAGCAAAACGGGGGGGGTCGGGGAGCTGTTTTTT.

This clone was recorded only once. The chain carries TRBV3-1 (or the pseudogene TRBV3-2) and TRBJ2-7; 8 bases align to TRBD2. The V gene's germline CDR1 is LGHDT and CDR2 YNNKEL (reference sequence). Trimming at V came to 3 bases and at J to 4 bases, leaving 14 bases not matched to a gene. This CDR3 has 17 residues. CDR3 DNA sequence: TGTGCCAGCAGCCAGCTCTCTGGGACGGGGGGGCAGTACGAGCAGTACTTC. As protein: CASSQLSGTGGQYEQYF.

The CDR3 DNA reads as TGCGCCAGCAGCACGCGGAGGGGAGGGCCCTACGAGCAGTACTTC. Amino acid sequence: CASSTRRGGPYEQYF. The chain employs TRBV5-1 and TRBJ2-7, with 7 bases aligning to TRBD2. The CDR3 is 15 residues long. J gave up 2 bases and V 4 bases, and 9 bases lay outside the gene matches. Germline CDR1 and CDR2: SGHRS and YFSETQ.

The CDR3 loop reads CATRTQTTDTQYF. In DNA form, the CDR3 reads TGTGCCACCCGAACCCAGACAACAGATACGCAGTATTTT. J is TRBJ2-3 and V is TRBV10-3; the D is unclear. The CDR3 is made up of 13 amino acids. Germline CDR1 ENHRY, CDR2 SYGVKD. Trimming removed 10 bases from V and 3 bases from J, with 14 bases in between.

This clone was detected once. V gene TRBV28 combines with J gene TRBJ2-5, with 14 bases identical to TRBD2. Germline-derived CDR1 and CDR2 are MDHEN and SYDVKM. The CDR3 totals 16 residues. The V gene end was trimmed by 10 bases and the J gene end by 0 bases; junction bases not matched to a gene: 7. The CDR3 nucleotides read TGTGCCACCAGGACTAGCGGGGGGAAGTACCAAGAGACCCAGTACTTC. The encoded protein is CATRTSGGKYQETQYF.

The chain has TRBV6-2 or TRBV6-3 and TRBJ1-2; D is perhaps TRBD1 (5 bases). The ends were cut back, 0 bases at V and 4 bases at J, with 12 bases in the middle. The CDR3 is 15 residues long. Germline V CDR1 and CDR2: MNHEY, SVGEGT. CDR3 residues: CASSYSNGAIYGYTF. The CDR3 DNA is TGTGCCAGCAGTTACTCGAATGGGGCGATCTATGGCTACACCTTC.

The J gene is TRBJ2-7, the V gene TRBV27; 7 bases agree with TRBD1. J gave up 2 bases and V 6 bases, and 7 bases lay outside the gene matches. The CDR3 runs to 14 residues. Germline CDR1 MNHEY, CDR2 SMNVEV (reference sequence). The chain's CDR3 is CASSLTGKTYEQYF. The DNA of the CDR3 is TGTGCCAGCAGCCTGACAGGGAAAACCTACGAGCAGTACTTC.

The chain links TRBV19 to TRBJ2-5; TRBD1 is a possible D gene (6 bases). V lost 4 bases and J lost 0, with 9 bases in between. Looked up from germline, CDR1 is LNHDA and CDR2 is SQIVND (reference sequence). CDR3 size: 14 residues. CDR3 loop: CASSTAGDQETQYF. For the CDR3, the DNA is TGTGCCAGTAGTACCGCAGGGGACCAAGAGACCCAGTACTTC.

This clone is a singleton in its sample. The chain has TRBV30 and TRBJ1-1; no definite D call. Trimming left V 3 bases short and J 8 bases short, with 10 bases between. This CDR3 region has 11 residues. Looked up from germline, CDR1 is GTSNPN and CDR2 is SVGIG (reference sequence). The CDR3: CAWSAQLEAFF. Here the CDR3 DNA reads TGTGCCTGGAGCGCCCAGTTAGAAGCTTTCTTT.

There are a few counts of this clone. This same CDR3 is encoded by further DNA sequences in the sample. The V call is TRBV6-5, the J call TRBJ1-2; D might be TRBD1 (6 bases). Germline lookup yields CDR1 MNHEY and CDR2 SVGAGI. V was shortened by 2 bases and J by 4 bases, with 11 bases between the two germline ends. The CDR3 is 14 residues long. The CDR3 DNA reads TGTGCCAGCAGTTACAGGGGGATTGGCTATGGCTACACCTTC. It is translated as CASSYRGIGYGYTF.

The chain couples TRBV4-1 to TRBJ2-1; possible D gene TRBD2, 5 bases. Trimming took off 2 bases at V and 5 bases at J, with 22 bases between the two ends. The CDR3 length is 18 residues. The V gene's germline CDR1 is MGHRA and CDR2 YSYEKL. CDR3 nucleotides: TGCGCCAGCAGCCAAATGTTTATTGATTGGAGGCGAGACAATGAGCAGTTCTTC. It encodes CASSQMFIDWRRDNEQFF.

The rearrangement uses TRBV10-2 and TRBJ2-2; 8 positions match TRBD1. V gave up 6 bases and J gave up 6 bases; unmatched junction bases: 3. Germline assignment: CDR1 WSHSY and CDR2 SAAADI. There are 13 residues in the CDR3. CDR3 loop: CASRTGDPGELFF. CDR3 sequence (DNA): TGCGCCAGCAGGACAGGGGATCCCGGGGAGCTGTTTTTT.

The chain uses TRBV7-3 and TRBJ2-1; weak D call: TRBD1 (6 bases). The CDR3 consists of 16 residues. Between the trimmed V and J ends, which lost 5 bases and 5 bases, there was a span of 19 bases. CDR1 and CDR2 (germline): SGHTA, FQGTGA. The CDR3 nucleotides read TGTGCCAGCAGCGCTCTCGGTGGGGGCAGCGACAATGAGCAGTTCTTC. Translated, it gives CASSALGGGSDNEQFF.

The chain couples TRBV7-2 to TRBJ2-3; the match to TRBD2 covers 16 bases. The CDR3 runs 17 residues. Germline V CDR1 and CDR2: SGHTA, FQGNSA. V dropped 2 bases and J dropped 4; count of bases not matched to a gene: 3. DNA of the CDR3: TGTGCCAGCAGCTTATTGGGGACTAGCGGGGGGGCAGATACGCAGTATTTT. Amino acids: CASSLLGTSGGADTQYF.

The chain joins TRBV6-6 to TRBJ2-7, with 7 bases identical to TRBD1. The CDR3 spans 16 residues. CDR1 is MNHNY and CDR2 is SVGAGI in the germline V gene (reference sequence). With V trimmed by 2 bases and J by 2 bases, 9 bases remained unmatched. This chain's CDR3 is CASSYAEGAMTYEQYF. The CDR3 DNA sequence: TGTGCCAGCAGTTACGCCGAGGGGGCAATGACCTACGAGCAGTACTTC.

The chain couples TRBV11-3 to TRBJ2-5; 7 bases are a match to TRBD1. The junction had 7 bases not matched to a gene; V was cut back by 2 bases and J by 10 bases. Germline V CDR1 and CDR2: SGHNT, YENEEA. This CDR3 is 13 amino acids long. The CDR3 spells CASSLSPGGDQYF. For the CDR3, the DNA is TGTGCCAGCAGCTTATCTCCAGGGGGTGACCAGTACTTC.

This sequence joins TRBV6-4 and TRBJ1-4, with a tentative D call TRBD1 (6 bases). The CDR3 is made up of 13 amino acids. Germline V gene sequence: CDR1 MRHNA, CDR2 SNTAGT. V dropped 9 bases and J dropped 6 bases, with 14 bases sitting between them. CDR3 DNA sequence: TGTGCCAGAGAGGGGGTGGAGGATGAAAAACTGTTTTTT. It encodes CAREGVEDEKLFF.

CDR3 sequence reads: CASSLDSPPYEQYF. DNA of the CDR3: TGCGCCAGCAGCTTGGATAGCCCGCCCTACGAGCAGTACTTC. The genes are TRBV5-1 and TRBJ2-7; D remains ambiguous. The ends were cut back, 0 bases at V and 2 bases at J, with 9 bases in the middle. Germline loops: CDR1 SGHRS, CDR2 YFSETQ. The length of the CDR3 is 14 residues.

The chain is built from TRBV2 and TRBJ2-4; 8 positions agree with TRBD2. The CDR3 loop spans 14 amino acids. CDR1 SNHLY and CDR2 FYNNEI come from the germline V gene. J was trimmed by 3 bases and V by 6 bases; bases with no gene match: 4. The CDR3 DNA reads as TGTGCCAGCAGCTTAGCGGGGATCAAAAACATTCAGTACTTC. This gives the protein CASSLAGIKNIQYF.

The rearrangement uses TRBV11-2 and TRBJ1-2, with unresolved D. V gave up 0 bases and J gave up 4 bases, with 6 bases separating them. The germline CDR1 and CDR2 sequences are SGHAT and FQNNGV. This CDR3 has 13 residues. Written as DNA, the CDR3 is TGTGCCAGCAGCTTAGATCTAATCTATGGCTACACCTTC. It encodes CASSLDLIYGYTF.

CDR3 nucleotides: TGTGCCAGCAGTTTGTATCGATCAGCAGGGGCGGGTGGCTACACCTTC. It is translated as CASSLYRSAGAGGYTF. V usage is TRBV27 and J usage is TRBJ1-2, with D possibly TRBD1 on 6 matching bases. Germline V gene sequence: CDR1 MNHEY, CDR2 SMNVEV (reference sequence). CDR3 size: 16 residues. The V gene lost 3 bases and the J gene lost 7 bases, with 21 bases spanning the gap.

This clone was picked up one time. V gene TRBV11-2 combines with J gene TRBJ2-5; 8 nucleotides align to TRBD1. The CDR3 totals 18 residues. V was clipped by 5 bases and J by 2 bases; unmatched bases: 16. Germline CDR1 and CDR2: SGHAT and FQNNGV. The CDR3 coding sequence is TGTGCCAGCAGCCCTAGGAAGAGGACAGGGTCTTTGCAAGAGACCCAGTACTTC. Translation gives CASSPRKRTGSLQETQYF.

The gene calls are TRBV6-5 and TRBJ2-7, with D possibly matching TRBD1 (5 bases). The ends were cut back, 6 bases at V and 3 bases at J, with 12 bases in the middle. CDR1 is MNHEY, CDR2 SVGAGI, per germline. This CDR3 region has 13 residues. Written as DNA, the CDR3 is TGTGCCAGCAGGCAGGGCTTAAGCTACGAGCAGTACTTC. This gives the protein CASRQGLSYEQYF.

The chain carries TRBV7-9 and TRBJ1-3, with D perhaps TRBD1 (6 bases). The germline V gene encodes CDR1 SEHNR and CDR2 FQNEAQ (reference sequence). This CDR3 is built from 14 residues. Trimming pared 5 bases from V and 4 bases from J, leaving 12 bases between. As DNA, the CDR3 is TGTGCCAGCAGCGTACAGGGTGAGGGAAACACCATATATTTT. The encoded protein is CASSVQGEGNTIYF.

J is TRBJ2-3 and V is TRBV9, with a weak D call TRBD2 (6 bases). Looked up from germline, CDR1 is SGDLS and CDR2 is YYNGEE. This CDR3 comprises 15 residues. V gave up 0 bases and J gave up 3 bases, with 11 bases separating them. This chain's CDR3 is CASSVVVGGTDTQYF. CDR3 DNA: TGTGCCAGCAGCGTAGTCGTGGGGGGAACAGATACGCAGTATTTT.

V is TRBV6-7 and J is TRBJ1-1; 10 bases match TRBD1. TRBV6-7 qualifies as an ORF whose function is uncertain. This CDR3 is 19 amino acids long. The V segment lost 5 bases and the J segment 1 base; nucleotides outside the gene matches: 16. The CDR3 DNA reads TGTGCCAGCAGTCACCCGAGGGTAGACAGGGGGCTGAGGAACACTGAAGCTTTCTTT. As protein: CASSHPRVDRGLRNTEAFF.

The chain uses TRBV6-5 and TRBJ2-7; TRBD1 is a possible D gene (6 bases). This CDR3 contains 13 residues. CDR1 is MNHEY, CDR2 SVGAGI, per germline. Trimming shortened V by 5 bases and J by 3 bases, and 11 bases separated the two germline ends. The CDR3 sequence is CASSLQGYYEQYF. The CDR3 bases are TGTGCCAGCAGTCTACAGGGTTACTACGAGCAGTACTTC.

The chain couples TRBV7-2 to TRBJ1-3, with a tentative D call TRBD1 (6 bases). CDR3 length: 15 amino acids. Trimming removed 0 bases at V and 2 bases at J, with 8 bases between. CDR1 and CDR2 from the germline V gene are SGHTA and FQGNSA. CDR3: CASSLASGAGNTIYF. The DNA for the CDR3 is TGTGCCAGCAGCTTAGCCTCAGGGGCTGGAAACACCATATATTTT.